This is a list of T cell receptor beta chains from one sample in a study of shared clonotypes between healthy human individuals. Repertoires were generated with immunoSEQ multiplex PCR, while TCRdb's copy carries only in-frame clones and drops some. The sample lists some 1 million clones, around 74% occurring once. Sequencing input: memory CD4+ T cells sorted from blood. These receptors were obtained from a man aged 18 to 30 in good health. CDR3s include the opening cysteine and the closing phenylalanine or tryptophan. Fields, in order: V gene, clone size, CDR3 protein. Clone sizes are given selectively: once, few, many, or a class where the clone is expanded.

V: TRBV7-6
size: .
CDR3: CASSLAPQGNSPLHF

V: TRBV10-3
size: many
CDR3: CAISTPGQGNTEAFF

V: TRBV19
size: .
CDR3: CASRPDRGEPGYTF

V: TRBV27
size: few
CDR3: CASSPGGVFNYGYTF

V: TRBV5-6
size: .
CDR3: CASSPGGRYEKLFF

V: TRBV11-2
size: .
CDR3: CASSEDSPGAEQYF

V: TRBV5-1
size: .
CDR3: CASSLGPMSTDTQYF

V: TRBV6-1
size: few
CDR3: CASQGQNYGYTF

V: TRBV4-3
size: once
CDR3: CASSQNREKYSPLHF

V: TRBV6-5
size: .
CDR3: CASRGTGGSNEKLFF

V: TRBV18
size: .
CDR3: CASSATGTGAQSSGNTIYF

V: TRBV5-8
size: .
CDR3: CASSYEDNQPQHF

V: TRBV19
size: .
CDR3: CASARGTGGTEAFF

V: TRBV7-2
size: .
CDR3: CASSSDRGSTETQYF

V: TRBV10-3
size: .
CDR3: CAISSGVADTQYF

V: TRBV14
size: .
CDR3: CASTPGTFF

V: TRBV4-3
size: .
CDR3: CASSQDPAGADLAKNIQYF

V: TRBV5-1
size: once
CDR3: CASSLYNYGYTF

V: TRBV5-6
size: .
CDR3: CASSLALVGGETQYF

V: TRBV19
size: .
CDR3: CASRTSGANEQFF

V: TRBV28
size: .
CDR3: CASKTFTGTDYEQYF

V: TRBV30
size: .
CDR3: CAWSVRGSNNQPQHF

V: TRBV2
size: .
CDR3: CASRGDGNSYEQYF

V: TRBV4-3
size: .
CDR3: CASSDKGRGNTEAFF

V: TRBV5-1
size: many
CDR3: CASSPQTVLGSGANVLTF

V: TRBV2
size: once
CDR3: CASSEVVRSSYTF

V: TRBV7-2
size: .
CDR3: CASSPSGLNEQFF

V: TRBV28
size: .
CDR3: CASTTGREKLFF

V: TRBV6-1
size: .
CDR3: CASTRQGPGYTF

V: TRBV5-1
size: once
CDR3: CASSSGGQYNSPLHF

V: TRBV7-2
size: .
CDR3: CASSSRQGTGYTF

V: TRBV30
size: .
CDR3: CAWSSYSNTEAFF

V: TRBV27
size: .
CDR3: CASTISGTGNYGYTF

V: TRBV10-3
size: once
CDR3: CAISPPTATGELFF

V: TRBV7-8
size: few
CDR3: CASSAGDRDNQPQHF

V: TRBV11-3
size: .
CDR3: CASSLVSGDSYEQYF

V: TRBV19
size: .
CDR3: CASSYRALGGNTGELFF

V: TRBV19
size: many
CDR3: CASSIETGRWPGITQYF

V: TRBV10-3
size: .
CDR3: CAISEGSQETQYF

V: TRBV7-2
size: .
CDR3: CASSLLSVGTQYF

V: TRBV10-2
size: many
CDR3: CASRGQGESQPQHF

V: TRBV11-2
size: .
CDR3: CASSLDRRARGSDLEKLFF

V: TRBV6-5
size: .
CDR3: CASSYQTGVNNEQFF

V: TRBV5-6
size: .
CDR3: CASSLASGSPDTQYF

V: TRBV5-1
size: .
CDR3: CASSLADRGLETQYF

V: TRBV6-5
size: .
CDR3: CASSLQGATNEKLFF

V: TRBV7-3
size: .
CDR3: CASSQGQNQPQHF